Listed below are T cell receptor beta chains from one sample, sequenced in a study of T cells in Graves' hyperthyroidism and ophthalmopathy. One entry per CDR3 protein, called by TCRdb with MiXCR from the multiplex PCR reads. The table records approximately 870,000 distinct CDR3 sequences, 35% to 40% of them present only once. The material sequenced was blood. These receptor sequences come from a man aged 18 to 30 with Graves' hyperthyroidism. The CDR3 runs from the conserved cysteine through the conserved F or W. A D gene is named only where the DNA matches it firmly. Size is omitted from some rows. Given values are once, few, many or a class for expanded clones.

D gene | clone size | V gene | CDR3 protein
NA | few | TRBV9 | CASSQGPGPYEQYF
TRBD1 | once | TRBV29-1 | CSAATGGRTPEQYF
TRBD1 | many | TRBV7-9 | CASRAASGTGNGYTF
NA | NA | TRBV25-1 | CASGFTGGSGANVLTF
NA | few | TRBV29-1 | CSVAPGHLNTEAFF
NA | NA | TRBV25-1 | CASSAREDGSYGYTF
NA | few | TRBV19 | CALRRNTGELFF
NA | many | TRBV19 | CASSNQIYSNQPQHF
NA | few | TRBV15 | CATHRITGMDTEAFF
TRBD1 | NA | TRBV19 | CASRPGTVGNTIYF
TRBD1 | few | TRBV5-6 | CASSSGQSTNYGYTF
TRBD1 | NA | TRBV7-8 | CASSQDLDRGHQPQHF
NA | NA | TRBV12-3/TRBV12-4 | CASSLMDLEAFF
NA | once | TRBV10-2 | CASGLRGYEHF
NA | NA | TRBV7-9 | CASSSVAGYGSYEQYF
NA | many | TRBV19 | CAISRGGTYGYTF
NA | once | TRBV7-8 | CASSLWTESNQPQHF
NA | NA | TRBV25-1 | CASSVPGGNYGYTF
NA | many | TRBV2 | CASSEGRANNSPLHF
NA | NA | TRBV7-2 | CAIAIAGYGNTIYF
NA | many | TRBV19 | CASAGGGDRDTEAFF
TRBD1 | few | TRBV6-5 | CASSYGSGGPGYTF
NA | NA | TRBV7-2 | CARDDRAYEQYF
NA | NA | TRBV4-1 | CASSRSGPYEQYF
NA | few | TRBV12-3/TRBV12-4 | CASFTGSYGYTF
NA | few | TRBV4-1 | CASSQDTRGKEQYF
NA | NA | TRBV20-1 | CSARERGFQETQYF
NA | NA | TRBV19 | CASSQEGGESPLHF
TRBD2 | NA | TRBV10-2 | CASSDGAGGGETQYF
NA | NA | TRBV7-9 | CASSFDLGASYEQYF
NA | many | TRBV7-2 | CASSFSGAGELFF
TRBD1 | few | TRBV25-1 | CASRPDRVSSPLHF
NA | NA | TRBV7-6 | CASSLLGDTDTQYF